A selection of T cell receptor beta chains follows, all from one sample in a study of blood T cell repertoires in COVID-19. Clones were sequenced by immunoSEQ multiplex PCR, and TCRdb holds only the in-frame ones, with some missing. The table lists a few hundred thousand clones, roughly 90% of them singletons. Sequenced sample: peripheral blood. These receptors all come from a man aged 35-49 years with acute or convalescent COVID-19. Both conserved end residues are part of each CDR3. The D gene is left open where the match is weak. The listing skips clone size in some rows; elsewhere it reads once, few, many or a size class.

j_gene,abundance,d_gene,v_gene,len,CDR3nt,CDR3aa
TRBJ1-1,.,.,TRBV4-2,14,TGTGCCAGCAGCCAATCGGAGTTCAGTATTGAAGCTTTCTTT,CASSQSEFSIEAFF
TRBJ1-2,.,.,TRBV11-2,14,TGTGCCAGCACCTATGGGAGGGGTTTATATGGCTACACCTTC,CASTYGRGLYGYTF
TRBJ2-5,.,.,TRBV5-1,15,TGCGCCAGCAGCCTAAGAACAGGGCACCAAGAGACCCAGTACTTC,CASSLRTGHQETQYF
TRBJ1-6,.,.,TRBV4-1,17,TGCGCCAGCAGCCAAGTAGTAGGGGTATCCTATAATTCACCCCTCCACTTT,CASSQVVGVSYNSPLHF
TRBJ2-3,.,.,TRBV3-1/TRBV3-2,16,TGTGCCAGCAGCCAAATGGTAGCGGTTAGCACAGATACGCAGTATTTT,CASSQMVAVSTDTQYF
TRBJ2-6,.,TRBD1,TRBV27,17,TGTGCCAGCCGCCGGGACAGCTCCCCAACCGGGGCCAACGTCCTGACTTTC,CASRRDSSPTGANVLTF
TRBJ1-2,.,TRBD1,TRBV12-3/TRBV12-4,13,TGTGCCAGCAGCCCCCAGGGGGTTGTTGGCTACACCTTC,CASSPQGVVGYTF
TRBJ1-2,.,.,TRBV10-3,12,TGTGCCATCAGTGAGTCCGAGGGTTCATCAACCTTC,CAISESEGSSTF
TRBJ2-6,.,TRBD2,TRBV6-1,17,TGTGCCAGCAGTGAAGAAGGGAGGGCGCGGGGGGCCAACGTCCTGACTTTC,CASSEEGRARGANVLTF
TRBJ1-2,.,.,TRBV28,19,TGTGCCAGCAGTTTAATGCGAGTTCCCTCGAAGAAGAGAGGCTATGGCTACACCTTC,CASSLMRVPSKKRGYGYTF
TRBJ2-7,.,TRBD2,TRBV14,14,TGTGCCAGCAGCCTAGCGGGAATCAACTACGAGCAGTACTTC,CASSLAGINYEQYF
TRBJ2-7,.,.,TRBV4-1,16,TGCGCCAGCAGCCAAGACCACGGACTAAGCTCCTACGAGCAGTACTTC,CASSQDHGLSSYEQYF
TRBJ2-7,.,TRBD1,TRBV7-9,15,TGTGCCAGCAGCTTACACCGGGACAGGGCCTACGAGCAGTACTTC,CASSLHRDRAYEQYF
TRBJ2-7,.,.,TRBV6-6,11,TGTGCCAGCAGCCGTTTAAACGAGCAGTACTTC,CASSRLNEQYF
TRBJ2-2,.,TRBD1,TRBV6-5,14,TGTGCCAGCAGCGTGGACAGGGCTATCGGGGAGCTGTTTTTT,CASSVDRAIGELFF
TRBJ2-7,.,.,TRBV6-5,15,TGTGCCAGCAGTTACGGAGGGGGCATCTCCTACGAGCAGTACTTC,CASSYGGGISYEQYF
TRBJ2-6,.,.,TRBV5-1,15,TGCGCCAGCAGCTTAACAAGTTCCGGGGCCAACGTCCTGACTTTC,CASSLTSSGANVLTF
TRBJ1-2,.,TRBD1,TRBV2,14,TGTGCCAGCAGCCCCACGACAGGGTACGGGGGCTACACCTTC,CASSPTTGYGGYTF
TRBJ2-1,.,TRBD1,TRBV24-1,17,TGTGCCACCAGTGTGTGTTCGACCCCTATACGGGACAGATTACAGTTCTTC,CATSVCSTPIRDRLQFF
TRBJ1-3,.,.,TRBV6-5,15,TGTGCCAGCAGCCTACAGGGAAACTCTGGAAACACCATATATTTT,CASSLQGNSGNTIYF
TRBJ1-2,.,TRBD1,TRBV2,13,TGTGCCAGCAGGGGGACAGGGCCCTATGGCTACACCTTC,CASRGTGPYGYTF
TRBJ2-2,.,TRBD2,TRBV11-2,15,TGTGCCAGCAGCTCTAGCGGGGTGAACACCGGGGAGCTGTTTTTT,CASSSSGVNTGELFF
TRBJ1-4,.,.,TRBV25-1,13,TGTGCCACCCAGAAGGAGATCGGCCAGAAACTGTTTTTT,CATQKEIGQKLFF
TRBJ2-3,.,TRBD2,TRBV3-1/TRBV3-2,16,TGTGCCAGCAGCCTGGGACTAGCGGGGGACACAGATACGCAGTATTTT,CASSLGLAGDTDTQYF
TRBJ1-5,.,.,TRBV7-9,13,TGTGCCAGCAGCCTTACAGGTAATCAGCCCCAGCATTTT,CASSLTGNQPQHF
TRBJ1-6,.,.,TRBV7-2,16,TGTGCCAGCAGCTTAGGGTCGTCAGTCTATAATTCACCCCTCCACTTT,CASSLGSSVYNSPLHF
TRBJ2-1,.,TRBD2,TRBV19,15,TGTGCCAGTGGCCGGACTAGCGGGACTTACAATGAGCAGTTCTTC,CASGRTSGTYNEQFF
TRBJ2-6,.,TRBD1,TRBV9,17,TGTGCCACAGCCCCACGGGACAGGGCCTCTGGGGCCAACGTCCTGACTTTC,CATAPRDRASGANVLTF
TRBJ1-2,.,.,TRBV4-2,15,TGTGCCAGCAGCCAAGATGGGAGGGAGCACTATGGCTACACCTTC,CASSQDGREHYGYTF
TRBJ2-7,.,TRBD2,TRBV11-2,15,TGTGCCAGCAGCTTCGAGCGGGAGGTATCCTACGAGCAGTACTTC,CASSFEREVSYEQYF
TRBJ2-7,.,.,TRBV2,17,TGTGCCAGCAGTGAAGCGAGGGTGGGCGGGTCTTCCTACGAGCAGTACTTC,CASSEARVGGSSYEQYF
TRBJ1-2,few,TRBD1,TRBV9,18,TGTGCCAGCGCCCAAGGCCGGGGACAGGGTGGATTTCCGTTTGGCTACACCTTC,CASAQGRGQGGFPFGYTF
TRBJ1-2,.,.,TRBV28,12,TGTGCCAGCAGATGGGGCTACTATGGCTACACCTTC,CASRWGYYGYTF
TRBJ2-1,.,.,TRBV7-9,14,TGTGCCAGCAGCTCCGAGTATGTGGTTTTTGAGCAGTTCTTC,CASSSEYVVFEQFF
TRBJ1-6,.,TRBD1,TRBV27,15,TGTGCCAGCAGCCAACGGACAGGGGTTAATTCACCCCTCCACTTT,CASSQRTGVNSPLHF
TRBJ2-3,once,.,TRBV10-3,16,TGTGCCATCAGTGAGTCGTGGGGGGTTCGCACAGATACGCAGTATTTT,CAISESWGVRTDTQYF
TRBJ2-1,.,.,TRBV3-1/TRBV3-2,15,TGTGCCAGCAGCCAAGCGGGAGCCCCCTACAATGAGCAGTTCTTC,CASSQAGAPYNEQFF